This T cell receptor beta chain originates from a study of cytotoxic CD8 clonotypes in ibrutinib-treated CLL. On this clone itself: Antigen specificity is unknown.

Libraries were prepared by immunoSEQ multiplex PCR; TCRdb keeps only in-frame clonotypes and omits some of them. The sample holds more than 11,000 clones; 55% to 75% are singletons and the top ten take roughly 5.3%. General observations from the study: Clonality grew at ibrutinib response; at progression, it decreased back toward baseline.

This clonotype originated in a human donor with chronic lymphocytic leukemia. The sample in question was PBMCs, obtained before ibrutinib treatment.

CDR3 coding DNA: TGTGCCAGCAGCGGCGGCACTGAAGCTTTCTTT. It translates to CASSGGTEAFF. The gene calls are TRBV7-3 and TRBJ1-1; D unclear. This CDR3 spans 11 amino acids. Germline V CDR1 and CDR2: SGHTA, FQGTGA. Trimming took off 5 bases at V and 4 bases at J, with 5 bases between the two ends.